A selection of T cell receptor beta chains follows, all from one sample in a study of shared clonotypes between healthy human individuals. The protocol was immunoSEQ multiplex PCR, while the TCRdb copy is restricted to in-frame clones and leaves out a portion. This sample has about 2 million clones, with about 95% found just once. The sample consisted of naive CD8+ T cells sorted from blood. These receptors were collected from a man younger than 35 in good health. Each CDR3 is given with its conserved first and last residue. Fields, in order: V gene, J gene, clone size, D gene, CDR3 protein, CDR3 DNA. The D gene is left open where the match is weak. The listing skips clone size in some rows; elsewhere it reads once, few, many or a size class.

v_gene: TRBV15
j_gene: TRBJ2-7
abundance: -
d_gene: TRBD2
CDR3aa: CATSSGTSYEQYF
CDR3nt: TGTGCCACGTCTAGCGGGACCTCCTACGAGCAGTACTTC

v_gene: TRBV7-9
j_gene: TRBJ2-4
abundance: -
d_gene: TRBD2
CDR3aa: CASTQYPRGTSGENIQYF
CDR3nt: TGTGCCAGCACCCAATACCCCAGGGGGACTAGCGGGGAAAACATTCAGTACTTC

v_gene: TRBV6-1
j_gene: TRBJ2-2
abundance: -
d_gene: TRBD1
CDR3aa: CASSEPTGANTGELFF
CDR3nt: TGTGCCAGCAGTGAGCCGACAGGGGCGAACACCGGGGAGCTGTTTTTT

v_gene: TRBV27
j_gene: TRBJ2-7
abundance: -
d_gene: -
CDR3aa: CASSPSGTFLEQYF
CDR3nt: TGTGCCAGCAGTCCCTCCGGGACCTTCCTGGAGCAGTACTTC

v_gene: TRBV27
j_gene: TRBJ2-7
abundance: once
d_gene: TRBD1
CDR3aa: CASSLLTGAHEQYF
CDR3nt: TGTGCCAGCAGTTTATTAACAGGGGCACACGAGCAGTACTTC

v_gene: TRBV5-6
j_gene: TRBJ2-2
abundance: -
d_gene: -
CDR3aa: CASSFVGDTGELFF
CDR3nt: TGTGCCAGCAGCTTCGTCGGGGACACCGGGGAGCTGTTTTTT

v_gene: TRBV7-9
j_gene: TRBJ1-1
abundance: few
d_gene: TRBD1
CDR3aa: CASSLATGGPNTEAFF
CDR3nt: TGTGCCAGCAGCTTAGCTACAGGGGGCCCGAACACTGAAGCTTTCTTT

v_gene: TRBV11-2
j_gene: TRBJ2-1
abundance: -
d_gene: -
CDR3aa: CASSQDRTEQFF
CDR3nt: TGTGCCAGCAGCCAGGACCGAACTGAGCAGTTCTTC

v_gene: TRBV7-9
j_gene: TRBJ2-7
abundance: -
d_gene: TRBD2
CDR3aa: CASSFKLASSYEQYF
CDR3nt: TGTGCCAGCAGCTTCAAACTAGCGTCATCCTACGAGCAGTACTTC

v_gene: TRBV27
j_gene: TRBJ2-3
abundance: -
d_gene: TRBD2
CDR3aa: CASSLLPSGGADTQYF
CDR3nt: TGTGCCAGCAGTTTACTTCCTAGCGGGGGGGCGGATACGCAGTATTTT

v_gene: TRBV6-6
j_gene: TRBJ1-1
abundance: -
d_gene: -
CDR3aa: CASTLGGLRGAFF
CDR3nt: TGTGCCAGCACCCTAGGGGGGTTACGAGGAGCTTTCTTT

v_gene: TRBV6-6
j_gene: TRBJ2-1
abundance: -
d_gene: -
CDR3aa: CATSINEQFF
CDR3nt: TGTGCCACCTCAATCAATGAGCAGTTCTTC

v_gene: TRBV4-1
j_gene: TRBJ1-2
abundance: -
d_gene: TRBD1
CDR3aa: CASSQDQTGYNYGHTF
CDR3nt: TGCGCCAGCAGCCAAGATCAGACAGGGTATAACTATGGCCACACCTTC

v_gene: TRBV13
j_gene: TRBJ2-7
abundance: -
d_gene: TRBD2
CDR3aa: CASSSSGGAYEQYF
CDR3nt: TGTGCCAGCAGCTCAAGCGGGGGGGCATACGAGCAGTACTTC

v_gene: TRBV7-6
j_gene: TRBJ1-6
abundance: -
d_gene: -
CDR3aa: CASSLDSNSYSPLHF
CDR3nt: TGTGCCAGCAGCTTAGATTCGAACAGTTATTCACCCCTCCACTTT